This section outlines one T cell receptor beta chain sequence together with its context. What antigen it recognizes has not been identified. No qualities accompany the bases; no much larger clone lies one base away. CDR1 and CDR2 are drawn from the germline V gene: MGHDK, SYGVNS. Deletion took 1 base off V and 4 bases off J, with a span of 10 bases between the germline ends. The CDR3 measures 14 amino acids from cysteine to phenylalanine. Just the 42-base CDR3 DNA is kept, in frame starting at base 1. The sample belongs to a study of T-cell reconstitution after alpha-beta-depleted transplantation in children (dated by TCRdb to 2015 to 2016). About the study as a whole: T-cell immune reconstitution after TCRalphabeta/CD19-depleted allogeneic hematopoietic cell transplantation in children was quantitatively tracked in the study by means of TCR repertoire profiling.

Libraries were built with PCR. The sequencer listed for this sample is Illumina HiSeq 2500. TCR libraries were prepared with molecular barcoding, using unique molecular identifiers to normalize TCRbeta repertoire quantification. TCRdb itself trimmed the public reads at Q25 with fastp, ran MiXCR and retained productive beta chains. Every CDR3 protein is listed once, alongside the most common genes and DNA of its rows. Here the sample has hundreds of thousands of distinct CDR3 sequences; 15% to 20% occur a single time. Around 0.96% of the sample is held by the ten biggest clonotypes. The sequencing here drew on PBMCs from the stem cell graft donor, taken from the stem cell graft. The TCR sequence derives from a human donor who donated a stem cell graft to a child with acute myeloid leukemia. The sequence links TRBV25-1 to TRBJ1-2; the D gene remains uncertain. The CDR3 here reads CASSESRRFYGYTF. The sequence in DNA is TGTGCCAGCAGTGAATCGCGCAGGTTCTATGGCTACACCTTC.